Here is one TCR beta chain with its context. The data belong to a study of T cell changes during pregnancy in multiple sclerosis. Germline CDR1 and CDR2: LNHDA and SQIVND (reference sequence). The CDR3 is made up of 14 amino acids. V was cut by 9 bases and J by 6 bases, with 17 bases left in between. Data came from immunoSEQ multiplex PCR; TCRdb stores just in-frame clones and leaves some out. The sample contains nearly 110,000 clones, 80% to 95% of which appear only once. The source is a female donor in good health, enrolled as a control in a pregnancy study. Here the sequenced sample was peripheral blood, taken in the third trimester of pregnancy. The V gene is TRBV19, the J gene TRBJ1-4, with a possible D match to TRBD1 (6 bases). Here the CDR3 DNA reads TGTGCCAGCCGAACCGGGGGGCTGGATGAAAAACTGTTTTTT. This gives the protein CASRTGGLDEKLFF.